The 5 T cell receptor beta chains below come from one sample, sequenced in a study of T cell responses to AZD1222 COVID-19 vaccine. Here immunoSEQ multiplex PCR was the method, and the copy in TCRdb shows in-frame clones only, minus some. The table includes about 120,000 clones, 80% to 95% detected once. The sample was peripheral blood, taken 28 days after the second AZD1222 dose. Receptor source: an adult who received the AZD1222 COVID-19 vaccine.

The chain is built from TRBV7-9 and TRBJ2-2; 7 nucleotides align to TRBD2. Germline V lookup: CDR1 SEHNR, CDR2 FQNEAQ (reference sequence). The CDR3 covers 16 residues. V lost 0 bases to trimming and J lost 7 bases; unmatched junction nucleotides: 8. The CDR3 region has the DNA TGTGCCAGCAGCTTAGCTCCAGCGGGAATGGGCGGGGAGCTGTTTTTT. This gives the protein CASSLAPAGMGGELFF.

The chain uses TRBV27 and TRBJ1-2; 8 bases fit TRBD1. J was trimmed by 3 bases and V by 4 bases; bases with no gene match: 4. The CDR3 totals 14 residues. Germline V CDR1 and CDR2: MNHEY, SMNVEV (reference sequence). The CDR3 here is CASSSRDRHYGYTF. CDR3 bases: TGTGCCAGCAGTTCCCGGGACAGGCACTATGGCTACACCTTC.

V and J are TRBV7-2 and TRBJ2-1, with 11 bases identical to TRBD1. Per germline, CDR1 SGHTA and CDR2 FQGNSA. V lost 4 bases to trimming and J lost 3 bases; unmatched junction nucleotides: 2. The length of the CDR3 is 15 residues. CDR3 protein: CASSSGTGGYNEQFF. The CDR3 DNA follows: TGTGCCAGCAGCTCGGGGACAGGGGGCTACAATGAGCAGTTCTTC. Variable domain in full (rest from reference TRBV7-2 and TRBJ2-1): GAGVSQSPSNKVTEKGKDVELRCDPISGHTALYWYRQSLGQGLEFLIYFQGNSAPDKSGLPSDRFSAERTGGSVSTLTIQRTQQEDSAVYLCASSSGTGGYNEQFFGPGTRLTVL.

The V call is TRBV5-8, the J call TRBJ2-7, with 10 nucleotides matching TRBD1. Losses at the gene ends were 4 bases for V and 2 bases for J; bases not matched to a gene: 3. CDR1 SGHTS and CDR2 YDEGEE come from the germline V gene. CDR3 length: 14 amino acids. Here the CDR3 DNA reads TGTGCCAGCAGCGCGGGACAGGGGCCCTACGAGCAGTACTTC. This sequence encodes CASSAGQGPYEQYF.

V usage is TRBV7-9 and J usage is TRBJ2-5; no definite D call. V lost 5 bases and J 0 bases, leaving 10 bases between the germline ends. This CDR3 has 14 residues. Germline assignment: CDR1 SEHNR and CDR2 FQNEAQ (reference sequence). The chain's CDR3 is CASSIRLDQETQYF. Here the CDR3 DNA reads TGTGCCAGCAGCATCCGACTCGACCAAGAGACCCAGTACTTC.